Listed here are 14 T cell receptor beta chains from one sample, sequenced in a study of cytotoxic CD8 clonotypes in ibrutinib-treated CLL. Assay: immunoSEQ multiplex PCR; the TCRdb copy retains only in-frame clones and omits some. The sample carries just over 200,000 clones, just under 80% recorded once. The sample in question was PBMCs, obtained after 12 months of ibrutinib treatment. These receptors were obtained from a human donor with chronic lymphocytic leukemia.

The chain couples TRBV7-9 to TRBJ2-1, with 7 bases identical to TRBD2. With 4 bases clipped from V and 3 bases from J, the junction kept 3 bases outside the gene matches. Germline CDR1 reads SEHNR; CDR2 reads FQNEAQ (reference sequence). The CDR3 contains 14 residues. This CDR3 is CASSSSSGYNEQFF. Here the CDR3 DNA reads TGTGCCAGCAGCTCTTCTAGCGGCTACAATGAGCAGTTCTTC.

The genes are TRBV4-1 and TRBJ1-1; maybe TRBD1 (6 bases). Trimming took off 4 bases at V and 1 base at J, with 25 bases between the two ends. Germline V lookup: CDR1 MGHRA, CDR2 YSYEKL. This CDR3 contains 19 residues. The CDR3 region is CASSLFIPGASFSNTEAFF. The CDR3 DNA reads as TGCGCCAGCAGCCTTTTTATCCCAGGGGCGAGTTTTTCGAACACTGAAGCTTTCTTT.

This chain connects TRBV9 to TRBJ2-7; D is unresolved. Germline V gives CDR1 SGDLS, CDR2 YYNGEE. The CDR3 is made up of 14 amino acids. Trimming stripped 0 bases from V and 2 bases from J, with 9 bases between. The CDR3 DNA sequence: TGTGCCAGCAGCGTAGATCGGCTTACCTACGAGCAGTACTTC. Amino acids: CASSVDRLTYEQYF.

This clone came up once. The genes are TRBV6-5 and TRBJ1-1; D not resolved. There are 14 residues in the CDR3. CDR1 and CDR2 (germline): MNHEY, SVGAGI. Trimming left V 5 bases short and J 0 bases short, with 10 bases between. CDR3 loop: CASSHGSMNTEAFF. The CDR3, as DNA: TGTGCCAGCAGTCACGGATCAATGAACACTGAAGCTTTCTTT.

This sequence joins TRBV4-1 and TRBJ2-1, with a possible D match to TRBD1 (6 bases). Trimming shortened V by 0 bases and J by 9 bases, and 21 bases separated the two germline ends. The CDR3 has 17 residues. Germline V gene data show CDR1 as MGHRA and CDR2 as YSYEKL. The CDR3 DNA sequence: TGCGCCAGCAGCCAAGATCTAGGGGCCAGGGGCCCTATTGAGCAGTTCTTC. Its translation is CASSQDLGARGPIEQFF.

The rearrangement uses TRBV25-1 and TRBJ2-5; 9 bases are a match to TRBD1. This CDR3 spans 18 amino acids. Trimming took 3 bases from V and 4 from J; bases not matched to a gene: 15. The germline gives CDR1 MGHDK, CDR2 SYGVNS. The CDR3 coding sequence is TGTGCCAGCAGTGATTCATTCTACCGGGACAGGGAGAGAGAGACCCAGTACTTC. It translates to CASSDSFYRDRERETQYF. Looking up the rest from reference TRBV25-1 and TRBJ2-5 gives the full variable domain: EADIYQTPRYLVIGTGKKITLECSQTMGHDKMYWYQQDPGMELHLIHYSYGVNSTEKGDLSSESTVSRIRTEHFPLTLESARPSHTSQYLCASSDSFYRDRERETQYFGPGTRLLVL.

The V and J genes are TRBV27 and TRBJ1-2, with 7 nucleotides matching TRBD1. Trimming cost V 6 bases and J 6 bases; bases outside gene matches: 22. Germline CDR1 is MNHEY and CDR2 is SMNVEV (reference sequence). CDR3 size: 18 residues. CDR3 loop: CASSLIFRDRRGWDGYTF. The CDR3 coding sequence is TGTGCCAGCAGCCTAATCTTCCGGGACAGAAGGGGTTGGGATGGCTACACCTTC.

The chain uses TRBV27 and TRBJ2-5; D may be TRBD1 or TRBD2 (5 bases each). The CDR3 consists of 13 residues. The V gene lost 10 bases and the J gene lost 4 bases, with 16 bases spanning the gap. Germline-derived CDR1 and CDR2 are MNHEY and SMNVEV (reference sequence). For the CDR3, the DNA is TGTGCCACCCAGCTCCGGGGCGGAGAGACCCAGTACTTC. Translated, it gives CATQLRGGETQYF.

V usage is TRBV19 and J usage is TRBJ1-2; TRBD1 aligns across 9 bases. The trim removed 5 bases at V and 5 bases at J, leaving 9 bases unmatched. Germline CDR1 LNHDA, CDR2 SQIVND (reference sequence). There are 15 residues in the CDR3. For the CDR3, the DNA is TGTGCCAGTAGTGGTATCCGGGACAGGGATTATGGCTACACCTTC. Translating it yields CASSGIRDRDYGYTF.

The chain uses TRBV6-4 and TRBJ2-3; 10 bases line up with TRBD2. Germline V lookup: CDR1 MRHNA, CDR2 SNTAGT. The CDR3 loop spans 15 amino acids. The V segment lost 6 bases and the J segment 3 bases; nucleotides outside the gene matches: 6. CDR3 sequence: CASRGEREGTDTQYF. Written as DNA, the CDR3 is TGTGCCAGCAGGGGGGAGCGGGAGGGGACAGATACGCAGTATTTT.

This chain connects TRBV30 to TRBJ1-1, with D uncertain. The CDR3 runs to 13 residues. Trimming cost V 2 bases and J 3 bases, with 10 bases left between them. Germline V gene data show CDR1 as GTSNPN and CDR2 as SVGIG (reference sequence). Written as DNA, the CDR3 is TGTGCCTGGAGTTTTCAAGAAGACACTGAAGCTTTCTTT. It specifies CAWSFQEDTEAFF.

The V gene is TRBV6-5, the J gene TRBJ1-5; 8 nucleotides align to TRBD1. The germline V gene encodes CDR1 MNHEY and CDR2 SVGAGI. The CDR3 is 15 residues long. J gave up 7 bases and V 2 bases, and 7 bases lay outside the gene matches. CDR3 nucleotide sequence: TGTGCCAGCAGTTACCTCCGGGACAGGAGGCAGCCCCAGCATTTT. Translated, it gives CASSYLRDRRQPQHF.

The chain couples TRBV7-3 to TRBJ1-3; 7 nucleotides match TRBD1. Germline values: CDR1 SGHTA, CDR2 FQGTGA. Germline trimming cut 2 bases from V and 1 base from J; bases unmatched to any gene: 5. This CDR3 contains 16 residues. This CDR3 reads CASSLQGGISGNTIYF. DNA of the CDR3: TGTGCCAGCAGCTTACAGGGGGGAATTTCTGGAAACACCATATATTTT.

The chain carries TRBV28 and TRBJ1-5, with 11 bases matching TRBD1. Germline lookup yields CDR1 MDHEN and CDR2 SYDVKM. J gave up 6 bases and V 2 bases, and 3 bases lay outside the gene matches. The CDR3 length is 15 residues. Here the CDR3 DNA reads TGTGCCAGCAGTTTAGGACAGGGGGCTTTTCAGCCCCAGCATTTT. This codes for CASSLGQGAFQPQHF.